These 2 T cell receptor beta chains share one sample of origin, sequenced in a study. TCRdb ran MiXCR on the RT-PCR reads and lists one entry per CDR3 protein. Of about 680,000 distinct CDR3 sequences listed, more than 13% were seen once; the top ten hold roughly 3.9%. Source material: memory CD4+ T cells from blood. The receptors stem from a female donor in good health, serving as a healthy control.

This clonotype occurred many times. The chain joins TRBV5-6 to TRBJ1-1; 11 bases fit TRBD1. This CDR3 is 17 amino acids long. Germline V lookup: CDR1 SGHDT, CDR2 YYEEEE. V lost 3 bases and J lost 1; bases outside the gene matches: 8. The CDR3 region has the DNA TGTGCCAGCAGCTGGGGTTTGGGACAGGGGGAGAACACTGAAGCTTTCTTT. It translates to CASSWGLGQGENTEAFF.

This clonotype has ten or more counts. The J gene is TRBJ2-7, the V gene TRBV6-6; TRBD1 matches at 10 bases. Germline CDR1 is MNHNY and CDR2 is SVGAGI (reference sequence). Losses at the gene ends were 2 bases for V and 2 bases for J; bases not matched to a gene: 0. The CDR3 has 14 residues. The CDR3 sequence: CASSYGTGAYEQYF. The CDR3, as DNA: TGTGCCAGCAGTTACGGGACAGGGGCCTACGAGCAGTACTTC.